Shown below are 14 T cell receptor beta chains from a single sample sequenced in a study of CD8+ T cells in alopecia areata (dated by TCRdb to about 2018). The library was generated by the immunoSEQ multiplex PCR assay. RNA was extracted from all samples and reverse transcribed into cDNA, which served as template for TCR sequencing. TCRdb took this table from immuneACCESS and kept in-frame rearrangements with V and J called. Such tables lack part of the clones; where checked against another copy, unresolved V genes explain under half of the gap, and the rest is unexplained. The sample table contains more than 200,000 clones; only one count was recorded for approximately 61% of them. Jointly, the top ten make up 1% to 1.5% of the sample. Reading the label with the study, this specimen's time point is: baseline before oral tofacitinib. The specimen comprised CD4+ T cells sorted from blood, sampled at week 0. Source of these receptors: a human donor with alopecia areata.

Worth noting for this clone: This same CDR3 is encoded by further DNA sequences in the sample. This chain joins TRBV30 and TRBJ1-4, with 7 nucleotides matching TRBD1. This CDR3 is 12 amino acids long. V shed 3 bases, J shed 5 bases, and the junction held 0 bases outside the gene matches. CDR1 and CDR2 (germline): GTSNPN, SVGIG (reference sequence). The DNA for the CDR3 is TGTGCCTGGAGGGGACAGAATGAAAAACTGTTTTTT. It specifies CAWRGQNEKLFF.

The rearrangement links TRBV7-2 to TRBJ1-6; TRBD1 is a possible D gene (5 bases). V dropped 4 bases and J dropped 11 bases, with 12 bases sitting between them. Germline loops: CDR1 SGHTA, CDR2 FQGNSA. The CDR3 consists of 13 residues. In DNA form, the CDR3 reads TGTGCCAGCAGCTCTCCAGGGTTTACACCCCTCCACTTT. Protein sequence: CASSSPGFTPLHF.

J is TRBJ2-1 and V is TRBV6-6, with 10 nucleotides matching TRBD1. CDR1 is MNHNY and CDR2 is SVGAGI in the germline V gene (reference sequence). The V gene end was trimmed by 2 bases and the J gene end by 8 bases; junction bases not matched to a gene: 6. The CDR3 covers 15 residues. The DNA for the CDR3 is TGTGCCAGCAGTTACCTGGACAGGGGGAGAGATGAGCAGTTCTTC. Its protein product is CASSYLDRGRDEQFF.

In its sample, this clone was seen a few times. The genes are TRBV15 and TRBJ1-1; no firm D call. The CDR3 has 14 amino acids. V was cut by 1 base and J by 10 bases, with 16 bases left in between. CDR1 and CDR2 (germline): LNHNV, YYDKDF (reference sequence). The CDR3 here is CATSRAGGAQRAFF. CDR3 DNA: TGTGCCACCAGCAGAGCTGGAGGCGCGCAGCGAGCTTTCTTT. Drawing the rest from reference TRBV15 and TRBJ1-1, the complete variable domain is DAMVIQNPRYQVTQFGKPVTLSCSQTLNHNVMYWYQQKSSQAPKLLFHYYDKDFNNEADTPDNFQSRRPNTSFCFLDIRSPGLGDTAMYLCATSRAGGAQRAFFGQGTRLTVV.

This clone was seen only a few times. The CDR3 is CSVEATRMGTQYF. The CDR3 coding sequence is TGCAGCGTTGAAGCGACCCGTATGGGGACCCAGTACTTC. The chain links TRBV29-1 to TRBJ2-5; D remains unclear. The V end lost 1 base, the J end lost 7 bases, and 13 bases lay between the germline ends. The CDR3 consists of 13 residues. Germline CDR1 is SQVTM and CDR2 is ANQGSEA. The full variable domain, rest sourced from reference TRBV29-1 and TRBJ2-5, is SAVISQKPSRDICQRGTSLTIQCQVDSQVTMMFWYRQQPGQSLTLIATANQGSEATYESGFVIDKFPISRPNLTFSTLTVSNMSPEDSSIYLCSVEATRMGTQYFGPGTRLLVL.

The chain carries TRBV4-3 and TRBJ2-3; 9 bases agree with TRBD1. Germline CDR1 is LGHNA and CDR2 is YSLEER. V was clipped by 3 bases and J by 3 bases; unmatched bases: 13. The CDR3 has 18 amino acids. CDR3 sequence: CASSQARDRGVHTDTQYF. CDR3 bases: TGCGCCAGCAGCCAGGCACGCGACAGGGGGGTTCATACAGATACGCAGTATTTT.

The J gene is TRBJ1-1, the V gene TRBV6-6; D uncertain. CDR3 length: 13 amino acids. Germline CDR1 is MNHNY and CDR2 is SVGAGI (reference sequence). V dropped 8 bases and J dropped 4 bases, with 14 bases sitting between them. CDR3 amino acids: CASSKASGTEAFF. The CDR3 bases are TGTGCCAGCTCCAAGGCATCGGGCACTGAAGCTTTCTTT.

The chain joins TRBV30 to TRBJ1-1, with D hard to call. V lost 5 bases to trimming and J lost 7 bases, with 14 bases between them. Germline V gene sequence: CDR1 GTSNPN, CDR2 SVGIG (reference sequence). The CDR3 runs 12 residues. CDR3 DNA sequence: TGTGCCTGGGGCCGGGATCCGATTGAAGCTTTCTTT. Its translation is CAWGRDPIEAFF.

V is TRBV4-3 and J is TRBJ2-5; TRBD2 matches at 10 bases. CDR3 length: 16 amino acids. Looked up from germline, CDR1 is LGHNA and CDR2 is YSLEER. The V gene end was trimmed by 3 bases and the J gene end by 3 bases; junction bases not matched to a gene: 7. CDR3 coding DNA: TGCGCCAGCAGCCAGCGAGCTAGCGGGGGAGAAGAGACCCAGTACTTC. Residues: CASSQRASGGEETQYF.

This CDR3 is CATSDLGRGGRETQYF. CDR3 nucleotides: TGTGCCACCAGCGACCTAGGGCGGGGGGGCCGCGAGACCCAGTACTTC. This chain uses TRBV15 with TRBJ2-5; 9 bases fit TRBD2. V lost 5 bases and J lost 5; bases outside the gene matches: 12. The CDR3 extends over 16 amino acids. Germline CDR1 is LNHNV and CDR2 is YYDKDF (reference sequence).

The V gene is TRBV6-5, the J gene TRBJ1-1; possible D gene TRBD1, 6 bases. The CDR3 consists of 12 residues. The V end was cut by 7 bases, the J end by 7 bases, with 13 bases between. Germline V CDR1 and CDR2: MNHEY, SVGAGI. CDR3 protein: CASTPEGDEAFF. Here the CDR3 DNA reads TGTGCCAGCACCCCTGAGGGGGATGAAGCTTTCTTT.

The J gene is TRBJ2-2, the V gene TRBV29-1, with 8 bases aligning to TRBD1. The germline V gene encodes CDR1 SQVTM and CDR2 ANQGSEA. The junction had 9 bases not matched to a gene; V was cut back by 7 bases and J by 2 bases. CDR3 length: 15 amino acids. The DNA for the CDR3 is TGCAGCGCACTACTACAGGGGGTAAACACCGGGGAGCTGTTTTTT. It specifies CSALLQGVNTGELFF.

The CDR3 protein is CAWRTGSGTEAFF. As DNA, the CDR3 is TGTGCCTGGAGGACAGGGTCGGGCACTGAAGCTTTCTTT. The J gene is TRBJ1-1, the V gene TRBV30; TRBD1 matches 7 bases. CDR3 size: 13 residues. V shed 3 bases, J shed 4 bases, and the junction held 5 bases outside the gene matches. Germline CDR1 reads GTSNPN; CDR2 reads SVGIG (reference sequence).

The chain recombines TRBV5-1 with TRBJ2-1; TRBD2 aligns across 10 bases. The CDR3 has 16 amino acids. J was trimmed by 9 bases and V by 0 bases; bases with no gene match: 9. Per the germline V gene, CDR1 is SGHRS and CDR2 is YFSETQ. CDR3 sequence reads: CASSLALAGALGEQFF. CDR3 coding DNA: TGCGCCAGCAGCTTGGCCCTAGCGGGGGCCCTTGGTGAGCAGTTCTTC.